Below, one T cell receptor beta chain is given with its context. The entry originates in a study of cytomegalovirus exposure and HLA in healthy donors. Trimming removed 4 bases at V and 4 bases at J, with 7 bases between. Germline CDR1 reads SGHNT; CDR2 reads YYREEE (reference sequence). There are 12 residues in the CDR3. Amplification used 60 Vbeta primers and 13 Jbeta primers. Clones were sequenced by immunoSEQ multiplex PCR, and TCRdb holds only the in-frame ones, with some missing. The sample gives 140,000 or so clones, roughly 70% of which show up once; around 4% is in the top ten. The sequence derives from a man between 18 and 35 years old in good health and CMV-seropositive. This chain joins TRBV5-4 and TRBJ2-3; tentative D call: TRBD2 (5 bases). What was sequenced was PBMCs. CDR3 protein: CASSPEADTQYF. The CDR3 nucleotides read TGTGCCAGCAGCCCGGAGGCAGATACGCAGTATTTT. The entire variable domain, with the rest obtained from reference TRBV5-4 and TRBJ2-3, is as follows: ETGVTQSPTHLIKTRGQQVTLRCSSQSGHNTVSWYQQALGQGPQFIFQYYREEENGRGNFPPRFSGLQFPNYSSELNVNALELDDSALYLCASSPEADTQYFGPGTRLTVL.